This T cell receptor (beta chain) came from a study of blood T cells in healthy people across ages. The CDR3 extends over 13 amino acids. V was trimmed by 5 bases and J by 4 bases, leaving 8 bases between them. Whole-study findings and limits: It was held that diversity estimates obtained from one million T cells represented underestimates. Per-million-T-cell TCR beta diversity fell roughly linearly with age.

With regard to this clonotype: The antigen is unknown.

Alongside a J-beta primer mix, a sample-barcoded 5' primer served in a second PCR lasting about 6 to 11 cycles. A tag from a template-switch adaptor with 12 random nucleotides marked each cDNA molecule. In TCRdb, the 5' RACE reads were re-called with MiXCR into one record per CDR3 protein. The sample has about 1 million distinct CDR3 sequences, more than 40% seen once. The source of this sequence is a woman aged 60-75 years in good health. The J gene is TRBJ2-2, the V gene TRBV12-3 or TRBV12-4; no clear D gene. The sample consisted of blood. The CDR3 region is CASSALGTGELFF. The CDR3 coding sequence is TGTGCCAGCAGTGCCCTGGGCACCGGGGAGCTGTTTTTT.